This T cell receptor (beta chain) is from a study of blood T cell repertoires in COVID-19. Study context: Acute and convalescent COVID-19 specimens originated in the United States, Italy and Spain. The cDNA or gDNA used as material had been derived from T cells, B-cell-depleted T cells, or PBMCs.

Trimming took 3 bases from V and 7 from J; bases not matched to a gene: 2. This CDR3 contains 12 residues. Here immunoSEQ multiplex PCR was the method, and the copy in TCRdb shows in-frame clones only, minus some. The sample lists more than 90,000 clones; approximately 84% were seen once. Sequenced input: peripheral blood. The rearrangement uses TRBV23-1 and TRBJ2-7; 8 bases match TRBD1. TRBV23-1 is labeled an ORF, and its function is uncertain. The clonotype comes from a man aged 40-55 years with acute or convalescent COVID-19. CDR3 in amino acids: CASSHHRGEQYF. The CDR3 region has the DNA TGCGCCAGCAGTCACCACAGGGGGGAGCAGTACTTC.